This T cell receptor (beta chain) was profiled in a study of T-cell memory formation after mild COVID-19 (dated by TCRdb to the early 2020s). Study-wide context: TCR sequence clusters from the two donors were largely donor specific. Longitudinal TCRalpha and TCRbeta repertoire sequencing tracked T-cell clones expanding and contracting after mild COVID-19 in two donors. The cohort was made up of two young adult volunteers, one female and one male, who were previously healthy. What the study reported, not specific to this receptor: SARS-CoV-2 specificity of the second-wave clones peaking on day 37 was not confirmed. Balanced CD4/CD8 phenotypes were observed for clones contracting from day 15 to 85, whereas a bias towards CD4+ was observed for a second wave of clones expanding from day 15 to 37. Contracting CD4+ clones were found mainly in CM and EM memory subsets, while CD8+ clones were enriched in EMRA. Some responding clones were found in pre-infection memory, which suggests that pre-existing cross-reactive memory T cells took part in the SARS-CoV-2 response. Only a couple of mild cases were covered by the study, and larger cohorts that include severe cases with pre-infection samples were considered necessary.

Points on this clonotype: Its antigen has not been determined. Qualities for individual bases were not recorded, and no much larger clone is one base off.

PBMCs were isolated by Ficoll-Paque density gradient centrifugation. Taken from the germline V gene (reference sequence), the CDR1 and CDR2 loops are DFQATT and SNEGSKA. Inclusive of the bounding cysteine and phenylalanine, the CDR3 is 15 residues long. Just the 45-base CDR3 DNA is kept, in frame starting at base 1. V ends up 3 bases short and J 3 bases short, with an unmatched junction base count of 7. Sequenced using an Illumina NovaSeq 6000. Using 5'RACE with constant-segment primers, TCRalpha and TCRbeta cDNA libraries were constructed, with sample barcodes and unique molecular identifiers added in the process. RNA was extracted from every sample with Trizol reagent. The libraries were amplified in two PCR steps, and the second step added a second sample barcode and Illumina TruSeq adapters. Sequencing of libraries was performed on an Illumina NovaSeq with 2 x 150 bp paired-end reads. Per the authors' processing: Demultiplexing of reads and collapsing into UMI-guided consensus sequences were performed with migec v1.2.7. Using mixcr v2.1.11, the UMI consensuses were aligned to TRA and TRB V and J templates and assembled into clonotypes. A clonotype was counted as expanded or contracted only when both edgeR and NoisET called the clonotype significant, with the noise models trained on biological replicates. For edgeR calls, the thresholds were a false discovery rate-adjusted p below 0.01 and a log2 fold-change of 1. PCA with hierarchical clustering of max-normalized trajectories of the 1000 most abundant clonotypes was used as exploratory dynamics analysis. Each responding clone was given a CD4 or CD8 phenotype based on the CD4+ and CD8+ repertoires, which had been sequenced separately. The public reads were quality trimmed at Q25 with fastp and then assembled into clones with MiXCR by TCRdb, keeping productive beta chains. Rows matching on CDR3 protein sequence are summarized as one entry with the most common DNA and genes. V and J calls and clone size were set by TCRdb, not the authors. Recorded for this sample are some 130,000 distinct CDR3 sequences; under 30% of them occurred a single time. The ten largest make up approximately 25% of the sample.

The sequence was obtained from an adult woman who had mild COVID-19 (a few samples of this study predate the infection). The sample titles of this study are shuffled in the database, so cell type and time point are left out; the donor was told from shared clones. The material sequenced was PBMCs or a T cell subset sorted from them (not recorded which). The chain is assembled from TRBV20-1 and TRBJ2-3; 9 of the junction bases match TRBD2. The bases are TGCAGTGCTAGGTCCGAGCGGGGGGCGACAGATACGCAGTATTTT. Protein translation: CSARSERGATDTQYF.